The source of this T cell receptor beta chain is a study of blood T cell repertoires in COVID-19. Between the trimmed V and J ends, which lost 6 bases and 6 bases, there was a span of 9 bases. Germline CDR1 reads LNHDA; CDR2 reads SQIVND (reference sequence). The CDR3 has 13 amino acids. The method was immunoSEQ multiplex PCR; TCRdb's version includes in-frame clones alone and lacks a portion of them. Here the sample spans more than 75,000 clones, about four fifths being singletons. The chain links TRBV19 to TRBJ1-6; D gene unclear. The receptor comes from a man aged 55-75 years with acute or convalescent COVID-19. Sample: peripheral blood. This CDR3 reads CASRSTVNSPLHF. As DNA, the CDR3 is TGTGCCAGTAGGAGCACAGTTAATTCACCCCTCCACTTT. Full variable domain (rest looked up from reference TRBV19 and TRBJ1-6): DGGITQSPKYLFRKEGQNVTLSCEQNLNHDAMYWYRQDPGQGLRLIYYSQIVNDFQKGDIAEGYSVSREKKESFPLTVTSAQKNPTAFYLCASRSTVNSPLHFGNGTRLTVT.